These T cell receptor beta chains were read from a single sample in a study of shared clonotypes between healthy human individuals. Using immunoSEQ multiplex PCR, the repertoire was profiled, and TCRdb retains in-frame clones only, with some absent. The repertoire includes about 490,000 clones, 76% of them detected once, and 13% sits in the top ten. Sequencing was performed on PBMCs. Every receptor here comes from a woman between 35 and 50 years old in good health. Some clones in this sample may be carry-over from other donors' samples. Both conserved end residues are trimmed from each CDR3. The D gene is left open where the match is weak.

d_call | cdr3_length | j_call | v_call | cdr3_aa
TRBD1 | 12 | TRBJ2-5 | TRBV11-2 | ASRETGGRETQY
- | 12 | TRBJ1-1 | TRBV7-2 | ASSFLGAVGGAF
- | 13 | TRBJ1-4 | TRBV6-7 | ASSYYQGRNEKLF
TRBD2 | 13 | TRBJ2-7 | TRBV7-2 | ASSLGGGGSYEQY
- | 13 | TRBJ1-1 | TRBV19 | ASSIAGAMNTEAF
TRBD1 | 14 | TRBJ1-1 | TRBV7-9 | ASSLAAGQPNTEAF
- | 13 | TRBJ2-7 | TRBV28 | ASSLLSPAGYEQY
- | 9 | TRBJ2-5 | TRBV10-3 | AISEGETQY
- | 12 | TRBJ1-3 | TRBV7-9 | ASSFGVSGNTIY
- | 14 | TRBJ1-4 | TRBV15 | ATSRDFGATNEKLF
- | 13 | TRBJ1-3 | TRBV5-1 | ASSLSGTTGNTIY
TRBD2 | 15 | TRBJ2-2 | TRBV4-3 | ASSQDTLAGVSGELF
TRBD1 | 13 | TRBJ2-7 | TRBV4-3 | ASSRDGTGAYEQY
- | 14 | TRBJ2-7 | TRBV7-2 | ASSLSRRPSGNEQY
- | 14 | TRBJ1-5 | TRBV28 | ASSFAYRAGNQPQH
TRBD1 | 16 | TRBJ1-3 | TRBV4-1 | ASSQEREGTGVWNTIY
- | 10 | TRBJ2-1 | TRBV28 | ASSFSDNEQF
TRBD1 | 12 | TRBJ1-2 | TRBV13 | ASSLDRSIYGYT
TRBD2 | 17 | TRBJ2-1 | TRBV4-3 | ASSQDVLPGTTLYNEQF
TRBD1 | 13 | TRBJ2-7 | TRBV6-1 | ASNPDGTGAPEQY
TRBD2 | 13 | TRBJ2-3 | TRBV9 | ASSPRLAGGDTQY
- | 12 | TRBJ1-2 | TRBV7-8 | ASSSGAANFLYT
- | 14 | TRBJ2-1 | TRBV7-2 | ASSLYSRVSYNEQF
- | 14 | TRBJ1-5 | TRBV21-1 | ASSVEGQLSDQPQH
- | 13 | TRBJ2-5 | TRBV9 | ASSARLGTGQTQY
TRBD2 | 11 | TRBJ2-5 | TRBV30 | AWRGKGGETQY
- | 13 | TRBJ2-5 | TRBV4-1 | ASSQGPGKVKTQY
- | 14 | TRBJ1-5 | TRBV28 | ASSLLSTNSNQPQH
- | 11 | TRBJ2-7 | TRBV6-6 | ASSRTDSYEQY
- | 11 | TRBJ2-3 | TRBV27 | ASSLSSTDTQY
- | 11 | TRBJ2-2 | TRBV10-1 | AVGLPNGGELF
TRBD2 | 11 | TRBJ2-1 | TRBV10-3 | AIKGTNYNEQF
- | 15 | TRBJ2-7 | TRBV28 | ASSPVGGPRGPYEQY
- | 9 | TRBJ2-2 | TRBV6-6 | ASSYVGELF
TRBD1 | 11 | TRBJ1-3 | TRBV19 | ASSTTGANTIY
- | 9 | TRBJ1-2 | TRBV2 | ASSENYGYT
TRBD2 | 14 | TRBJ2-5 | TRBV5-1 | ASSLGLAGRRETQY
- | 14 | TRBJ2-7 | TRBV13 | ASSFLPTERSYEQY
- | 11 | TRBJ1-4 | TRBV5-6 | ASSLGMNEKLF
- | 15 | TRBJ1-1 | TRBV4-1 | ASSQGNRLSGPTEAF
- | 9 | TRBJ2-1 | TRBV28 | ASSLGSGQF
- | 11 | TRBJ1-2 | TRBV7-2 | ASSSPQGNGYT
TRBD1 | 12 | TRBJ1-2 | TRBV9 | ASSAFTGVDGYT
- | 13 | TRBJ2-1 | TRBV4-2 | ASSRPEETAVEQF
TRBD1 | 13 | TRBJ2-7 | TRBV15 | ATSSPGTGMDEQY
- | 15 | TRBJ2-2 | TRBV5-1 | ASGLRRGTGYTGELF
- | 13 | TRBJ2-1 | TRBV9 | ASSPRSDLNNEQF
- | 12 | TRBJ2-3 | TRBV27 | ASSFLRNTDTQY
TRBD2 | 13 | TRBJ2-1 | TRBV28 | ASSPTGLVSNEQF
- | 11 | TRBJ1-4 | TRBV5-6 | ASSLLSYEKLF
- | 13 | TRBJ1-4 | TRBV30 | AWSAIRATNEKLF
- | 10 | TRBJ2-7 | TRBV9 | ASSPPSYEQY
TRBD1 | 12 | TRBJ1-2 | TRBV28 | ASSLTGSPYGYT
- | 11 | TRBJ2-1 | TRBV7-3 | ASSLIQGGTSF
- | 14 | TRBJ2-7 | TRBV4-3 | ASSQDGRTVGREQY